This T cell receptor beta chain was obtained from a study of blood T cells in healthy people across ages. Findings and limits, study-wide: While age rose, TCR beta diversity per million T cells dropped in a roughly linear way.

A note on this clonotype: Its antigen is not known. At one end, the junction sequence differs from germline, possibly due to a read error.

A second roughly 6 to 12 cycle PCR used barcoded and J-beta primers. One entry per CDR3 protein, called by TCRdb with MiXCR from the 5' RACE reads. This table has 600,000 or so distinct CDR3 sequences, 40% to 55% appearing once. Roughly 10 milliliters of peripheral blood were drawn from each donor into EDTA-treated tubes. The CDR3 spans 12 residues. Germline CDR1 DFQATT, CDR2 SNEGSKA (reference sequence). V gene TRBV20-1 combines with J gene TRBJ2-3, with D possibly TRBD1 on 5 matching bases. The sample was blood. The TCR sequence derives from a man aged 80 or over in good health. For the CDR3, the DNA is TGCAGTGCATACGCCAACACAGGTACGCAGTATTTT. Protein: CSAYANTGTQYF.